The entry that follows covers one TCR beta chain sequence. Its antigen target is currently unknown. Nothing much larger sits one base from this clone, and base qualities are not available. From the cysteine through the phenylalanine, the CDR3 covers 18 amino acids. The DNA shown is the 54-base CDR3, in frame from base 1. Germline trimming amounts to 4 bases on V and 4 bases on J, with 11 as the count of junction bases outside the gene matches. Taken from the germline V gene, the CDR1 and CDR2 loops are SGHVS and FQNEAQ. The immunoSEQ Assay, a bias-controlled multiplex PCR, was used to amplify TCRbeta CDR3 regions from genomic DNA. On the study's bioinformatics: Nucleated cell counts per sample were estimated from amplification of reference gene primers within the assay. Sequence reads were collapsed and filtered to measure the absolute abundance of every unique TCRbeta CDR3 rearrangement. Productive Simpson clonality was computed per sample as the square root of Simpson's diversity index over productive rearrangements. TCRdb carries this immuneACCESS record with in-frame sequences only. Its versions omit some clonotypes, under half of them owing to an unresolved V gene in the studies checked, with the rest unexplained. V, J and clone size were drawn from that table, and D and trimming were deduced from the DNA. This sample is represented by 170,000 or so clones; around 86% of them were singletons. Approximately 0.6% of the sample goes to the ten largest clones.

The data were obtained in a study of blood T cell repertoires in COVID-19 (dated by TCRdb to 2020 to 2022). With regard to the full study: Samples covering the acute and convalescent phases of COVID-19 were provided by collaborators in the United States, Italy and Spain. Samples came from the ongoing ImmuneRACE study (first 160 participants) plus 1,254 subjects from 6 global collaborators. The material from the prospective study consisted of cDNA or gDNA derived from T cells, B-cell-depleted T cells, or PBMCs. The repertoires were made available in a free public database intended to serve as a resource for research on the immune response to SARS-CoV-2. A de-identified subject ID, COVID-19 status, age in years and sex were almost always included in the sample metadata. HLA class I and class II types, where available, came from metadata supplied by the sample provider rather than from assay-based typing. The dataset comprised deeply sampled blood TCRbeta repertoires from subjects exposed to, actively infected with, or recovered from COVID-19. Overall study results and their limits: The quantity of clinical and demographic metadata differed by source and by participant and was supplied without curation.

At one collaborating source in Seattle, patients were enrolled during active infection and were followed longitudinally through the course of disease. Whole blood was collected in K2EDTA tubes by collaborating institutions according to the institutions' own protocols. Collaborator samples were shipped for TCRbeta analysis as frozen whole blood, isolated PBMCs, or DNA extracted from either sample type. Sequencing was performed on peripheral blood. This TCR was recovered from a man aged 55 to 70 with COVID-19, enrolled during active disease. Recombination linked TRBV7-8 to TRBJ2-5; 14 bases in the junction line up with TRBD2. The CDR3 is CASSSTSGGAFLGETQYF. The DNA sequence is TGTGCCAGCAGCTCGACTAGCGGGGGGGCCTTTTTAGGAGAGACCCAGTACTTC. Extended through the reference TRBV7-8 and TRBJ2-5 proteins, this CDR3 yields the full variable domain: GAGVSQSPRYKVAKRGQDVALRCDPISGHVSLFWYQQALGQGPEFLTYFQNEAQLDKSGLPSDRFFAERPEGSVSTLKIQRTQQEDSAVYLCASSSTSGGAFLGETQYFGPGTRLLVL.